The 16 T cell receptor beta chains presented below share a single source sample, sequenced in a study of OX40 agonist ivuxolimab in advanced cancers. Using immunoSEQ multiplex PCR, the repertoire was profiled, and TCRdb retains in-frame clones only, with some absent. The table records more than 9,500 clones, 86% of them present only once. The source material was CD4+ or CD8+ T cells sorted from blood, sampled in a trial of the OX40 agonist ivuxolimab. The receptors stem from an adult with an advanced solid tumor such as melanoma, head and neck, liver or kidney cancer.

The table lists this clone with a count of one. The V call is TRBV27, the J call TRBJ2-7; 9 nucleotides line up with TRBD2. The CDR3 extends over 17 amino acids. Per the germline V gene, CDR1 is MNHEY and CDR2 is SMNVEV (reference sequence). Unmatched junction bases numbered 13, after V lost 3 bases and J lost 4 bases. CDR3 in DNA: TGTGCCAGCAGTTTCCGATCCGCAACTAGCGGGCGATACGAGCAGTACTTC. Protein product: CASSFRSATSGRYEQYF.

J is TRBJ1-5 and V is TRBV7-9; weak D call: TRBD1 (5 bases). The CDR3 sequence is 14 residues long. The ends were cut back, 8 bases at V and 0 bases at J, with 11 bases in the middle. CDR1 is SEHNR, CDR2 FQNEAQ, per germline (reference sequence). The CDR3 bases are TGTGCCAGCCAGGACACTAATAGCAATCAGCCCCAGCATTTT. Translation: CASQDTNSNQPQHF.

The rearrangement links TRBV2 to TRBJ1-1; the D gene is possibly TRBD1 (6 bases). V was trimmed by 2 bases and J by 2 bases, leaving 12 bases between them. The CDR3 spans 15 residues. Per the germline V gene, CDR1 is SNHLY and CDR2 is FYNNEI. The CDR3 coding sequence is TGTGCCAGCAGTGAAACAGGGCAGATAAACACTGAAGCTTTCTTT. As protein: CASSETGQINTEAFF. The entire variable domain, with the rest obtained from reference TRBV2 and TRBJ1-1, is as follows: EPEVTQTPSHQVTQMGQEVILRCVPISNHLYFYWYRQILGQKVEFLVSFYNNEISEKSEIFDDQFSVERPDGSNFTLKIRSTKLEDSAMYFCASSETGQINTEAFFGQGTRLTVV.

The chain carries TRBV28 and TRBJ1-3, with D perhaps matching TRBD1 (6 bases). V dropped 5 bases and J dropped 3 bases, with 14 bases sitting between them. CDR1 and CDR2 (germline): MDHEN, SYDVKM. The CDR3 length is 15 residues. The CDR3 sequence: CASSTWNRDGNTIYF. The CDR3 coding sequence is TGTGCCAGCAGTACCTGGAACAGGGATGGAAACACCATATATTTT. The whole variable domain, filled in from reference TRBV28 and TRBJ1-3, reads DVKVTQSSRYLVKRTGEKVFLECVQDMDHENMFWYRQDPGLGLRLIYFSYDVKMKEKGDIPEGYSVSREKKERFSLILESASTNQTSMYLCASSTWNRDGNTIYFGEGSWLTVV.

The chain is built from TRBV19 and TRBJ2-2; TRBD1 matches at 9 bases. CDR3 length: 16 amino acids. Trimming removed 4 bases from V and 3 bases from J; junction bases left unmatched: 6. Per the germline V gene, CDR1 is LNHDA and CDR2 is SQIVND (reference sequence). In nucleotides, the CDR3 is TGTGCCAGTAGTAGGGACAGGGATGCGTACACCGGGGAGCTGTTTTTT. This gives the protein CASSRDRDAYTGELFF.

Within the sample, this clone is medium-sized (0.01 to 0.1%). This chain connects TRBV4-3 to TRBJ1-3; D ambiguous. In germline, CDR1 is LGHNA, CDR2 YSLEER. Between the trimmed V and J ends, which lost 0 bases and 2 bases, there was a span of 8 bases. The CDR3 is 15 residues long. The CDR3 region has the DNA TGCGCCAGCAGCCAAGATGGTCTACCTGGAAACACCATATATTTT. Translating gives CASSQDGLPGNTIYF.

This clone was observed a handful of times. The genes are TRBV29-1 and TRBJ1-1, with D possibly matching TRBD1 (5 bases). The V end lost 4 bases, the J end lost 0 bases, and 12 bases lay between the germline ends. From germline, CDR1 is SQVTM and CDR2 ANQGSEA. This CDR3 contains 14 residues. CDR3 DNA: TGCAGCGTTGGACCGGGACCTATGAACACTGAAGCTTTCTTT. This encodes CSVGPGPMNTEAFF.

This clone was picked up one time. Here the CDR3 DNA reads TGTGCCAGCAGCTTGGGAAGTCAGCCCCAGCATTTT. This gives the protein CASSLGSQPQHF. The V gene is TRBV7-9, the J gene TRBJ1-5; D gene unclear. Per the germline V gene, CDR1 is SEHNR and CDR2 is FQNEAQ (reference sequence). The germline V and J ends were trimmed by 3 bases and 6 bases, with 6 bases remaining between them. The CDR3 is made up of 12 amino acids.

The rearrangement links TRBV5-4 to TRBJ2-7; 7 bases line up with TRBD2. The CDR3 length is 12 residues. Trimming at V came to 4 bases and at J to 7 bases, leaving 5 bases not matched to a gene. The germline gives CDR1 SGHNT, CDR2 YYREEE (reference sequence). CDR3 region: CASSDTGGEQYF. As DNA, the CDR3 is TGTGCCAGCAGCGATACGGGGGGTGAGCAGTACTTC. Full variable domain (rest looked up from reference TRBV5-4 and TRBJ2-7): ETGVTQSPTHLIKTRGQQVTLRCSSQSGHNTVSWYQQALGQGPQFIFQYYREEENGRGNFPPRFSGLQFPNYSSELNVNALELDDSALYLCASSDTGGEQYFGPGTRLTVT.

CDR3 amino acids: CASSLTGSNTEAFF. CDR3 in DNA: TGTGCCAGCAGCCTTACAGGCTCAAACACTGAAGCTTTCTTT. The chain combines TRBV7-9 with TRBJ1-1; D might be TRBD1 (5 bases). The V gene lost 5 bases and the J gene lost 2 bases, with 12 bases spanning the gap. Germline-derived CDR1 and CDR2 are SEHNR and FQNEAQ (reference sequence). This CDR3 region has 14 residues.

This clone appeared a single time. The rearrangement joins TRBV27 to TRBJ1-6; 7 nucleotides align to TRBD1. The germline V gene encodes CDR1 MNHEY and CDR2 SMNVEV (reference sequence). V shed 6 bases, J shed 9 bases, and the junction held 5 bases outside the gene matches. The CDR3 runs to 13 residues. In DNA, the CDR3 is TGTGCCAGCAGACAGGGGAATGGTTCACCCCTCCACTTT. This translates into CASRQGNGSPLHF.

This clone has a single count. V gene TRBV5-1 combines with J gene TRBJ2-3, with 11 positions matching TRBD2. With V trimmed by 0 bases and J by 2 bases, 2 bases remained unmatched. The CDR3 runs 16 residues. Germline loops: CDR1 SGHRS, CDR2 YFSETQ. The CDR3 sequence: CASSLVTSGDTDTQYF. For the CDR3, the DNA is TGCGCCAGCAGCTTGGTGACTAGCGGGGACACAGATACGCAGTATTTT.

The chain joins TRBV6-6 to TRBJ2-4; 7 bases map to TRBD1. The CDR3 contains 11 residues. The V and J ends lost 6 bases and 16 bases, in that order; junction bases with no gene match: 9. Germline V gene lookup returns CDR1 MNHNY and CDR2 SVGAGI (reference sequence). Written as DNA, the CDR3 is TGTGCCAGCAGGACAGGGTATTTGAAATACTTC. Amino acids: CASRTGYLKYF.

The chain joins TRBV9 to TRBJ1-3; TRBD1 matches at 7 bases. The trim removed 4 bases at V and 4 bases at J, leaving 8 bases unmatched. This CDR3 is built from 15 residues. Germline lookup yields CDR1 SGDLS and CDR2 YYNGEE. Written as DNA, the CDR3 is TGTGCCAGCAGCCTCCCCGGGACAGTCGGAAACACCATATATTTT. Protein sequence: CASSLPGTVGNTIYF.

The chain has TRBV6-6 and TRBJ2-3, with 9 bases that match TRBD2. The ends lost 0 bases at V and 6 bases at J; junction bases unmatched: 7. The CDR3 has 16 residues. Germline V CDR1 and CDR2: MNHNY, SVGAGI (reference sequence). The CDR3, as DNA: TGTGCCAGCAGTTACTCCCTTGCGGGGGGGATGGATACGCAGTATTTT. Amino acid sequence: CASSYSLAGGMDTQYF.

The chain combines TRBV5-4 with TRBJ2-1, with 10 bases that match TRBD2. V dropped 2 bases and J dropped 10; count of bases not matched to a gene: 9. The CDR3 covers 15 residues. In germline, CDR1 is SGHNT, CDR2 YYREEE (reference sequence). The CDR3 here is CASSFASGGAGEQFF. CDR3 DNA: TGTGCCAGCAGCTTTGCCAGCGGGGGGGCCGGGGAGCAGTTCTTC.